The clone carrying this T cell receptor (beta chain) was seen ten or more times. Amplification of TCR beta CDR3 regions was performed using RNA transcripts as template. With the HTBI primer set, the TCR CDR3 went through a first round of RT-PCR. One entry per CDR3 protein, called by TCRdb with MiXCR from the multiplex PCR reads. The table includes 350,000 to 500,000 distinct CDR3 sequences, roughly 13% detected once. The sample comes from a study of T cells in Graves' hyperthyroidism and ophthalmopathy. The source of this sequence is a woman between 18 and 29 years old with Graves' hyperthyroidism. Sequencing was performed on blood.

CDR3 protein: CASSLQGKDQPQHF. The CDR3 bases are TGTGCCAGCTCTCTCCAGGGTAAGGATCAGCCCCAGCATTTT. V and J are TRBV18 and TRBJ1-5; D is possibly TRBD1 (5 bases). CDR3 length equals 14 residues. The V gene's germline CDR1 is KGHSH and CDR2 LQKENI. V was shortened by 6 bases and J by 5 bases, with 14 bases between the two germline ends. The variable domain in full, completed from reference TRBV18 and TRBJ1-5, reads NAGVMQNPRHLVRRRGQEARLRCSPMKGHSHVYWYRQLPEEGLKFMVYLQKENIIDESGMPKERFSAEFPKEGPSILRIQQVVRGDSAAYFCASSLQGKDQPQHFGDGTRLSIL.